The 27 T cell receptor beta chains in this list originate from one sample, sequenced in a study of monozygotic twins with inflammatory bowel disease. TCRdb reprocessed the 5' RACE reads, with one entry per CDR3 protein and no DNA. Recorded for this sample: a few hundred thousand distinct CDR3 sequences. The sequenced material came from blood. These receptors were taken from a human donor with ulcerative colitis or Crohn's disease, or a healthy co-twin of an affected twin (not recorded which).

The chain uses TRBV10-3 and TRBJ2-4. The germline V gene has CDR1 ENHRY and CDR2 SYGVKD. This CDR3 is built from 14 residues. This CDR3 is CAISLTEKENIQYF.

The rearrangement joins TRBV20-1 to TRBJ2-5; TCRdb returns TRBD1, unconfirmable since there is no DNA. Germline loops: CDR1 DFQATT, CDR2 SNEGSKA (reference sequence). The CDR3 is 15 amino acids. CDR3 residues: CSASGPGQGQETQYF.

The V and J genes are TRBV14 and TRBJ2-7. Per the germline V gene, CDR1 is SGHDN and CDR2 is FVKESK. The length of the CDR3 is 14 residues. CDR3 amino acids: CASSQDLNSYEQYF.

The chain combines TRBV7-9 with TRBJ2-7; TCRdb calls TRBD1, which cannot be checked without DNA. CDR1 and CDR2 (germline): SEHNR, FQNEAQ (reference sequence). This CDR3 is 16 amino acids long. Here the CDR3 reads CASSLGGKITSDEQYF. The full variable domain, in which reference TRBV7-9 and TRBJ2-7 provide the parts outside the CDR3, is DTGVSQNPRHKITKRGQNVTFRCDPISEHNRLYWYRQTLGQGPEFLTYFQNEAQLEKSRLLSDRFSAERPKGSFSTLEIQRTEQGDSAMYLCASSLGGKITSDEQYFGPGTRLTVT.

V gene TRBV4-3 combines with J gene TRBJ2-7; TCRdb gives TRBD1 as the D gene, but with no DNA this cannot be confirmed. CDR1 is LGHNA and CDR2 is YSLEER in the germline V gene. This CDR3 has 15 residues. CDR3 protein: CASSHSGTGAYEQYF.

V and J are TRBV5-1 and TRBJ2-3; TCRdb proposes TRBD2, but this gene call is untestable without DNA. Germline loops: CDR1 SGHRS, CDR2 YFSETQ. This CDR3 is 15 amino acids long. The CDR3 is CASSLSLAGADTQYF.

The genes are TRBV11-2 and TRBJ2-7; absent DNA, TCRdb's TRBD1 call cannot be checked. The germline V gene encodes CDR1 SGHAT and CDR2 FQNNGV. The CDR3 runs 14 residues. This CDR3 reads CASRLNLGGYEQYF.

This chain links TRBV28 with TRBJ1-1; the D call from TCRdb, TRBD1, cannot be confirmed without DNA. Germline assignment: CDR1 MDHEN and CDR2 SYDVKM. CDR3 length equals 16 residues. CDR3 sequence: CASRMARLRDRVDSFF. Full variable domain (remainder filled in from reference TRBV28 and TRBJ1-1): DVKVTQSSRYLVKRTGEKVFLECVQDMDHENMFWYRQDPGLGLRLIYFSYDVKMKEKGDIPEGYSVSREKKERFSLILESASTNQTSMYLCASRMARLRDRVDSFFGQGTRLTVV.

This rearrangement joins TRBV30 to TRBJ2-1; the TCRdb D gene call, TRBD1, has no DNA to confirm it. The CDR3 totals 13 residues. CDR1 and CDR2 from the germline V gene are GTSNPN and SVGIG (reference sequence). The CDR3 sequence: CAWSPPVPWVQFF.

The V gene is TRBV5-1, the J gene TRBJ1-6. The CDR3 spans 15 residues. The germline CDR1 and CDR2 sequences are SGHRS and YFSETQ. The CDR3 sequence: CASSLEGSGNSPLHF.

The chain joins TRBV6-5 to TRBJ2-1. In germline, CDR1 is MNHEY, CDR2 SVGAGI. The CDR3 totals 13 residues. The CDR3 reads CASSLEWLNEQFF.

The rearrangement uses TRBV7-3 and TRBJ1-1; TCRdb outputs TRBD1, but without DNA this stays unchecked. Germline V gives CDR1 SGHTA, CDR2 FQGTGA. This CDR3 is 16 amino acids long. This CDR3 is CASSIFTRGGNTEAFF.

The V call is TRBV5-6, the J call TRBJ2-1. From germline, CDR1 is SGHDT and CDR2 YYEEEE. The CDR3 extends over 18 amino acids. The CDR3 protein is CASSTMRGVGTSYNEQFF.

The CDR3 here is CASSLDEVGGWTEAFF. The rearrangement joins TRBV5-1 to TRBJ1-1; the TCRdb call, TRBD1, lacks DNA for checking. The CDR3 consists of 16 residues. Germline CDR1 reads SGHRS; CDR2 reads YFSETQ.

The rearrangement uses TRBV5-1 and TRBJ2-2; lacking DNA, the TRBD1 call made by TCRdb goes unchecked. Germline-derived CDR1 and CDR2 are SGHRS and YFSETQ. The CDR3 is made up of 16 amino acids. CDR3 protein: CASSRGVTANTGELFF.

This chain links TRBV10-3 with TRBJ2-5. Germline V CDR1 and CDR2: ENHRY, SYGVKD. The CDR3 consists of 12 residues. The CDR3: CAIKGVEETQYF.

The rearrangement joins TRBV2 to TRBJ1-5. This CDR3 is built from 14 residues. From germline, CDR1 is SNHLY and CDR2 FYNNEI. CDR3 protein: CASSEVGQNQPQHF.

The CDR3 region is CASSPEPTGHEQYF. V gene TRBV12-3 or TRBV12-4 combines with J gene TRBJ2-7; the D call from TCRdb, TRBD1, cannot be confirmed without DNA. The CDR3 sequence is 14 residues long.

This chain connects TRBV3-1 to TRBJ1-6. The CDR3 covers 14 residues. The germline V gene encodes CDR1 LGHDT and CDR2 YNNKEL (reference sequence). The CDR3 spells CASGRRGGNSPLHF.

The chain has TRBV5-1 and TRBJ1-1; the D gene TCRdb calls, TRBD1, cannot be checked with no DNA. The CDR3 is made up of 16 amino acids. Germline V gene sequence: CDR1 SGHRS, CDR2 YFSETQ. The CDR3 is CASSLSQGAGVSEAFF.

The chain is built from TRBV4-2 and TRBJ2-6; the D call of TRBD1 rests on TCRdb alone, since no DNA is present to check it. Germline V gene sequence: CDR1 LGHNA, CDR2 YNFKEQ. The CDR3 is 19 residues long. This chain's CDR3 is CASSPRQGGKLSGANVLTF.

The chain couples TRBV28 to TRBJ2-7; TCRdb's D call of TRBD2 is untestable without DNA. There are 16 residues in the CDR3. The germline CDR1 and CDR2 sequences are MDHEN and SYDVKM. CDR3 sequence reads: CASIQEGLDPLYEQYF.

The chain uses TRBV2 and TRBJ2-7; the D gene TCRdb calls, TRBD1, cannot be checked with no DNA. The CDR3 spans 14 residues. CDR1 is SNHLY and CDR2 is FYNNEI in the germline V gene. This CDR3 is CASISGTGSDEQYF.

The chain is built from TRBV10-3 and TRBJ2-2. The CDR3 runs 13 residues. Germline assignment: CDR1 ENHRY and CDR2 SYGVKD. The CDR3 sequence: CAISEWVTGELFF.

The V gene is TRBV28, the J gene TRBJ2-7; TCRdb's D gene call, TRBD2, goes unchecked for lack of DNA. CDR3 size: 15 residues. Germline CDR1 MDHEN, CDR2 SYDVKM. The CDR3 protein is CASSVLALSSYEQYF.

This chain links TRBV11-3 with TRBJ2-1. This CDR3 has 11 residues. Germline V gene sequence: CDR1 SGHNT, CDR2 YENEEA. The CDR3 sequence: CASSTSKEQFF.

The CDR3 reads CASIGRGLYTEAFF. The chain recombines TRBV19 with TRBJ1-1. Germline V gene data show CDR1 as LNHDA and CDR2 as SQIVND (reference sequence). The CDR3 totals 14 residues.